This note documents a single T cell receptor beta chain sequence. This entry comes from a study of blood T cell repertoires in COVID-19. In the original analysis: Reference gene primer amplification gave estimated nucleated cell counts. The data were produced by immunoSEQ multiplex PCR, yet TCRdb's version contains in-frame clones alone and is incomplete. The D gene and trimming were derived from the DNA, and the V and J assignments and clone size from that table. The sample has about 270,000 clones; 88% are singletons. Enrollees, about 18 to 89 years old, lived in roughly 24 US areas. Germline CDR1 SGHTA, CDR2 FQGNSA. The CDR3 covers 16 residues. The V and J ends lost 5 bases and 1 base, in that order; junction bases with no gene match: 6.

The clonotype was recovered from a woman aged 50 to 65 who had recovered from COVID-19. The sample taken for sequencing was PBMCs or T cells enriched from blood (not recorded which). The rearrangement links TRBV7-2 to TRBJ2-2, with 8 bases matching TRBD2. The CDR3 sequence is CASSTTGGLNTGELFF. CDR3 DNA sequence: TGTGCCAGCAGCACGACGGGGGGGCTGAACACCGGGGAGCTGTTTTTT.